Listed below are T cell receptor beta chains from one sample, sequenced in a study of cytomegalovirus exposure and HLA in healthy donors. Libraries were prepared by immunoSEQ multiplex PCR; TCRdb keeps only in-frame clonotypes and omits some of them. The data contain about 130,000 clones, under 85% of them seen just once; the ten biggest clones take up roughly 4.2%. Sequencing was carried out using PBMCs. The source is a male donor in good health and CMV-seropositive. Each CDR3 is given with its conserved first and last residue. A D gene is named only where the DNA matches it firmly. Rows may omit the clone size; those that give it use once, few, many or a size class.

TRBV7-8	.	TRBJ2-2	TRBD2	CASSATGTSGRGPNTGELFF	TGTGCCAGCAGCGCGACCGGGACTAGCGGGAGGGGGCCTAACACCGGGGAGCTGTTTTTT
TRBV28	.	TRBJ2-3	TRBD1	CASAGTGTDTQYF	TGTGCCAGCGCCGGGACAGGCACAGATACGCAGTATTTT
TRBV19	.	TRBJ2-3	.	CASSGGQWDTQYF	TGTGCCAGTAGTGGGGGCCAATGGGATACGCAGTATTTT
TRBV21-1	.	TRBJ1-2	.	CASSKVGGTHGYTF	TGTGCCAGCAGCAAAGTAGGCGGCACCCATGGCTACACCTTC
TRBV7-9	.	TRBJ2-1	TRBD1	CSSSLGMGDRGYNEQFF	TGTTCCAGCAGCTTAGGGATGGGGGACAGGGGTTACAATGAGCAGTTCTTC
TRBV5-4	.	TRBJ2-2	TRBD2	CASSAQSGGEAGELFF	TGTGCCAGCTCCGCCCAAAGCGGGGGGGAGGCCGGGGAGCTGTTTTTT
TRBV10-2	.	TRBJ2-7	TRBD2	CASSESLAGRNEQYF	TGCGCCAGCAGTGAGTCCCTAGCGGGAAGAAACGAGCAGTACTTC
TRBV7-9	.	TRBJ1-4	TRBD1	CSSSLVGQGDSLLGEKLFF	TGTTCCAGCAGCTTAGTCGGACAGGGGGATTCCCTTCTTGGGGAAAAACTGTTTTTT
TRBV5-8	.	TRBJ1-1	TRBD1	CASSFRGLGQATEAFF	TGTGCCAGCAGCTTCCGAGGATTGGGACAGGCCACTGAAGCTTTCTTT
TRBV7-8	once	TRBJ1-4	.	CASSLLQTGRATNEKLFF	TGTGCCAGCAGCTTACTCCAGACAGGTCGTGCAACTAATGAAAAACTGTTTTTT
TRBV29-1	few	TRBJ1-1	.	CSVSNGLNTEAFF	TGCAGCGTCTCGAATGGTCTAAACACTGAAGCTTTCTTT
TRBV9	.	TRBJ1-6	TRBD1	CASSPRTGEGNSPLHF	TGTGCCAGCAGCCCACGGACAGGGGAGGGTAATTCACCCCTCCACTTT
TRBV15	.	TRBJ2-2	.	CATSRSRGGLDTGELFF	TGTGCCACCAGCAGGTCAAGGGGGGGACTGGACACCGGGGAGCTGTTTTTT
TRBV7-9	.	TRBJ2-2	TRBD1	CSSSFQGEFGELFF	TGTTCCAGCAGCTTCCAGGGGGAATTCGGGGAGCTGTTTTTT
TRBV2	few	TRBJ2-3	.	CASRYTDTQYF	TGTGCCAGCAGATACACAGATACGCAGTATTTT
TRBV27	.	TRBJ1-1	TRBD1	CASSLIWQGARTEAFF	TGTGCCAGCAGTCTCATTTGGCAGGGGGCGCGTACTGAAGCTTTCTTT
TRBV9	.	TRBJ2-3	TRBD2	CASSVELAGGYDTQYF	TGTGCCAGCAGCGTAGAACTAGCGGGGGGGTATGATACGCAGTATTTT
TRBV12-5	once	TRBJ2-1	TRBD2	CASGLGGGDNEQFF	TGTGCTAGTGGTTTGGGCGGGGGGGACAATGAGCAGTTCTTC
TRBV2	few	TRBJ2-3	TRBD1	CASSSRDRGGDTQYF	TGTGCCAGCAGCTCACGGGACAGGGGAGGAGATACGCAGTATTTT
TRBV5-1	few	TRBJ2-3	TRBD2	CASGTSGSTDTQYF	TGCGCCAGCGGGACTAGCGGGAGCACAGATACGCAGTATTTT
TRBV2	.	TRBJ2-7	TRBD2	CASRETGGNYEQYF	TGTGCCAGCAGGGAGACGGGGGGGAACTACGAGCAGTACTTC
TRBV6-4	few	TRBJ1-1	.	CASSLGSLGDTEAFF	TGTGCCAGCAGTCTCGGATCCTTAGGGGACACTGAAGCTTTCTTT
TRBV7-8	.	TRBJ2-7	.	CASSLNTNTAGRNPYEQYF	TGTGCCAGCAGCTTAAACACGAATACGGCGGGCCGAAACCCCTACGAGCAGTACTTC
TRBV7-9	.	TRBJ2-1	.	CASSLDQNEQFF	TGTGCCAGCAGCTTAGATCAGAATGAGCAGTTCTTC
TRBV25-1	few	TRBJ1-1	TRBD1	CASSESGTGPEAFF	TGTGCCAGCAGTGAATCTGGGACAGGGCCTGAAGCTTTCTTT
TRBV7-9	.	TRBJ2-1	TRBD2	CASSSQGPGLVYNEQFF	TGTGCCAGCAGCTCCCAAGGTCCGGGACTAGTATACAATGAGCAGTTCTTC
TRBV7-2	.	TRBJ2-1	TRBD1	CASSWDRGRDNEQFF	TGTGCCAGCAGTTGGGACAGGGGAAGAGACAATGAGCAGTTCTTC
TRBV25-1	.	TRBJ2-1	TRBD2	CASSDVSGGKSSYNEQFF	TGTGCCAGCAGTGATGTTAGCGGGGGCAAGAGCTCCTACAATGAGCAGTTCTTC
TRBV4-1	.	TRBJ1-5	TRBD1	CASSHLGQGANQPQHF	TGCGCCAGCAGCCACCTCGGACAGGGGGCCAATCAGCCCCAGCATTTT
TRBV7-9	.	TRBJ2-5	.	CASSLWRDPSFETQYF	TGTGCCAGCAGCTTATGGAGAGATCCCTCCTTCGAGACCCAGTACTTC
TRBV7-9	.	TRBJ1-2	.	CSSSLRSGNGYTF	TGTTCCAGCAGCTTACGGTCGGGGAATGGCTACACCTTC
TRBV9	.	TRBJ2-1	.	CASSPLTRGEQFF	TGTGCCAGCAGCCCACTGACACGGGGTGAGCAGTTCTTC
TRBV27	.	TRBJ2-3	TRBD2	CASSLWRGGGADTQYF	TGTGCCAGCAGTTTGTGGCGGGGGGGCGGCGCAGATACGCAGTATTTT
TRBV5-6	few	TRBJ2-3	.	CASSFSPDTQYF	TGTGCCAGCAGCTTTAGTCCCGATACGCAGTATTTT
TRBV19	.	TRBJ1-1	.	CASSTNTNTEAFF	TGTGCCAGTAGTACAAACACGAACACTGAAGCTTTCTTT
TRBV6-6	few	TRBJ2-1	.	CASSPPVWEQFF	TGTGCCAGCAGCCCCCCGGTATGGGAGCAGTTCTTC
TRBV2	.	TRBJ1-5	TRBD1	CASRPDRGNQPQHF	TGTGCCAGCAGGCCGGACAGGGGCAATCAGCCCCAGCATTTT
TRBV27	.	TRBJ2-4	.	CASSLSSEGNSQYF	TGTGCCAGCAGTTTAAGTTCTGAGGGAAACAGTCAGTACTTC
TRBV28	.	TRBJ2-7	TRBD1	CASSSPDRSSYEQYF	TGTGCCAGCAGCAGTCCGGACAGGTCTTCCTACGAGCAGTACTTC
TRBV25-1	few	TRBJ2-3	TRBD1	CASSTTGGSDTQYF	TGTGCCAGCAGTACGACAGGGGGGTCAGATACGCAGTATTTT
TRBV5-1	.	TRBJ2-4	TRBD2	CASSLVGSGGLGNIQYF	TGCGCCAGCAGCTTGGTTGGTAGCGGGGGCTTAGGGAACATTCAGTACTTC
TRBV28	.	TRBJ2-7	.	CASSTVGLEQYF	TGTGCCAGCAGTACCGTGGGGCTCGAGCAGTACTTC